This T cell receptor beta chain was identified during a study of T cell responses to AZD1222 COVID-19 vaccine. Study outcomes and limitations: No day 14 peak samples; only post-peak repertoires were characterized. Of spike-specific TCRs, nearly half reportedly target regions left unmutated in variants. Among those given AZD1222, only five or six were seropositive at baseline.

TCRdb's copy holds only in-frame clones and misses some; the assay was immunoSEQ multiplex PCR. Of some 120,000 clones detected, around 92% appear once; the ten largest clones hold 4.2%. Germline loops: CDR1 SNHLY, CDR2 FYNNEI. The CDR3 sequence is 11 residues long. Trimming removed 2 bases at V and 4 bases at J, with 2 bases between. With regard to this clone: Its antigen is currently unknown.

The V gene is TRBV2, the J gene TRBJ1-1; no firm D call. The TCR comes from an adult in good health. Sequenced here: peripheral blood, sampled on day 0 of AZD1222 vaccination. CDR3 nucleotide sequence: TGTGCCAGCAGTGAACGCACTGAAGCTTTCTTT. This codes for CASSERTEAFF.